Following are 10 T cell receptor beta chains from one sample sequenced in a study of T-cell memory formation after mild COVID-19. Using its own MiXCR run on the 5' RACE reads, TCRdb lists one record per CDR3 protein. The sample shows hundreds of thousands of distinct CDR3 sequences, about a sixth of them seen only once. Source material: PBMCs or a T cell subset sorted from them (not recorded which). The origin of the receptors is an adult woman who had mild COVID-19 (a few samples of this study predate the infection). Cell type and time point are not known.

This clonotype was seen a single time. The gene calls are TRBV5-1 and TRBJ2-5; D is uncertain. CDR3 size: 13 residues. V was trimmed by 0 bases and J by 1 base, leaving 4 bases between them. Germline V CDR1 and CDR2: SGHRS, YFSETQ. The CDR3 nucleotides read TGCGCCAGCAGCTTGGTGCTCCAAGAGACCCAGTACTTC. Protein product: CASSLVLQETQYF.

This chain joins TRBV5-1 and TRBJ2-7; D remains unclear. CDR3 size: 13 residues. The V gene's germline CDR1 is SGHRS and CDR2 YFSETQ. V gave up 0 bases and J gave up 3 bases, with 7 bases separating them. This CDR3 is CASSLGYGYEQYF. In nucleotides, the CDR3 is TGCGCCAGCAGCTTGGGGTACGGCTACGAGCAGTACTTC.

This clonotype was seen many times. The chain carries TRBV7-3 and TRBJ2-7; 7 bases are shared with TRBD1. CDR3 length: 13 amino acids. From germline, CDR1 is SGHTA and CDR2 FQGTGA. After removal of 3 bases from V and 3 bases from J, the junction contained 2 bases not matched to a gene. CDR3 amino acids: CASSLRDSYEQYF. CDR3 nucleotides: TGTGCCAGCAGCTTGAGGGACAGCTACGAGCAGTACTTC.

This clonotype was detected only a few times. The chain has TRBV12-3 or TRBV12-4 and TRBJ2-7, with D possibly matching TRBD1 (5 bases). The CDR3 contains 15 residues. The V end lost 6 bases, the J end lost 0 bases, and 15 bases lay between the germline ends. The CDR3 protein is CASSTGLRSSYEQYF. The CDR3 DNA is TGTGCCAGCAGCACAGGTCTCAGGAGCTCCTACGAGCAGTACTTC.

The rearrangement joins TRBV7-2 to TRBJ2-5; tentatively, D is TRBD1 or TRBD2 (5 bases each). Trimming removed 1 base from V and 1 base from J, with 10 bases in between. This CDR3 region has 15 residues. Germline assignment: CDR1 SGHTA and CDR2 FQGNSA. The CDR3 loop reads CASSLGDGGQETQYF. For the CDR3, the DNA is TGTGCCAGCAGCTTAGGGGATGGGGGCCAAGAGACCCAGTACTTC.

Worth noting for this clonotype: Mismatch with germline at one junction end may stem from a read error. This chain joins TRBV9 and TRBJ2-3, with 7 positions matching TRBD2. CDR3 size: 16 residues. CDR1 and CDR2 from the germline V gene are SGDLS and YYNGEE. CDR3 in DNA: TGTGCCAGCAGCGCCAAGTGGCGGGAGTACATAGATACGAAGTATTTT. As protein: CASSAKWREYIDTKYF.

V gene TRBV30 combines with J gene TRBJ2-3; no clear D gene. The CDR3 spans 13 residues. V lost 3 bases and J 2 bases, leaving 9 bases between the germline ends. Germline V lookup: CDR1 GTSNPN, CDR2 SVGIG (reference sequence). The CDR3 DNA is TGTGCCTGGAGCCCTGACCACACAGATACGCAGTATTTT. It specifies CAWSPDHTDTQYF. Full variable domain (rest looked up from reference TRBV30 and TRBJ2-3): SQTIHQWPATLVQPVGSPLSLECTVEGTSNPNLYWYRQAAGRGLQLLFYSVGIGQISSEVPQNLSASRPQDRQFILSSKKLLLSDSGFYLCAWSPDHTDTQYFGPGTRLTVL.

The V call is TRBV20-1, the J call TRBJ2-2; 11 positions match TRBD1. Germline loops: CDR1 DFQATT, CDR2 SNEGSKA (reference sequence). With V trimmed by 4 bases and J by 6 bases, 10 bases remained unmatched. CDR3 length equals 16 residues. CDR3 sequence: CSATKPPGQGAGELFF. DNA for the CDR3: TGCAGTGCTACCAAACCTCCGGGACAGGGGGCCGGGGAGCTGTTTTTT.

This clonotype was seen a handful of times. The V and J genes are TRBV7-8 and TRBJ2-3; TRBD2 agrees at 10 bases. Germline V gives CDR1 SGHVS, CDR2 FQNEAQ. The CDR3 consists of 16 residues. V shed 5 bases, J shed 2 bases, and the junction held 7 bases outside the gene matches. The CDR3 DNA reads TGTGCCAGCAGCCTCCGGACTAGCGGACTCACAGATACGCAGTATTTT. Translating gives CASSLRTSGLTDTQYF.

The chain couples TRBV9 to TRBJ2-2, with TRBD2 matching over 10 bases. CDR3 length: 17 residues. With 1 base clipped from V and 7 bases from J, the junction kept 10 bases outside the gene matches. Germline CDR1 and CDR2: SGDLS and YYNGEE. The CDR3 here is CASSVWTSGPVGGELFF. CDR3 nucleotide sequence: TGTGCCAGCAGCGTATGGACTAGCGGTCCCGTGGGCGGGGAGCTGTTTTTT.